The present T cell receptor (beta chain) was sequenced within a study of tumour-infiltrating T cells in Burkitt lymphoma. Overall study: Survival, overall and progression-free, tracked with productive clonality.

V was pared by 4 bases and J by 4 bases, with 23 bases between. This CDR3 has 18 amino acids. Germline CDR1 reads SGHDT; CDR2 reads YYEEEE. Clones were read by immunoSEQ multiplex PCR, and TCRdb kept only the in-frame ones, dropping some. The data contain some 4,300 clones, more than 15% of them singletons. The genes are TRBV5-6 and TRBJ2-2, with D tentatively TRBD1 or TRBD2 (6 bases each). The sequenced sample was tumor tissue. The receptor comes from a human donor with diffuse large B-cell lymphoma. Some clones in this sample may be carry-over from other donors' samples. DNA of the CDR3: TGTGCCAGCAGCCGGTTGAGGGGGGCCAATCGCTTCACCGGGGAGCTGTTTTTT. Its protein is CASSRLRGANRFTGELFF.